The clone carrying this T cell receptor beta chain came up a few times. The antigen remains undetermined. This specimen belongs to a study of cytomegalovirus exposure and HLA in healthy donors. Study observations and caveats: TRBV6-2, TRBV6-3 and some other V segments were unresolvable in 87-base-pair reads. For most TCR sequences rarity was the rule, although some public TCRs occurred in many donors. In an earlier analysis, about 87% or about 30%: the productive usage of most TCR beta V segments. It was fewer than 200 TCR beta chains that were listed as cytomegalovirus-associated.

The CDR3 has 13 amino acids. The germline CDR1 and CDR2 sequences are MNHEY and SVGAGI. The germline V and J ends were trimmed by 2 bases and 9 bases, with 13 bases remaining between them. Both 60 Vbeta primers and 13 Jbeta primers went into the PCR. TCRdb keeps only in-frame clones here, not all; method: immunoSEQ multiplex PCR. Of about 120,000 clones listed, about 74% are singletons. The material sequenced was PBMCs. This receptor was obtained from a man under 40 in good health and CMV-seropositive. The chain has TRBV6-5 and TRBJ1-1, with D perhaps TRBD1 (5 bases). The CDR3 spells CASSYGDGGKAFF. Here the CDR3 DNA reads TGTGCCAGCAGTTACGGGGACGGGGGTAAAGCTTTCTTT.